The rows below give T cell receptor beta chains drawn from one sample of a study of siplizumab effects on memory and regulatory T cells. Generated by immunoSEQ multiplex PCR, the TCRdb table keeps only in-frame clones and is missing some. The table shows around 100,000 clones, with 85% to 95% occurring only once. Sequencing input: Tregs sorted from blood. The source of these receptors is a human donor in good health. Each CDR3 is given with its conserved first and last residue.

v_call: TRBV29-1; j_call: TRBJ1-2; cdr3_aa: CSVVSLTRGYTF
v_call: TRBV5-1; j_call: TRBJ2-5; cdr3_aa: CASSFGSGAGETQYF
v_call: TRBV6-1; j_call: TRBJ2-7; cdr3_aa: CAIKGTGLHYEQYF
v_call: TRBV19; j_call: TRBJ1-5; cdr3_aa: CASSAGRYQPQHF
v_call: TRBV7-3; j_call: TRBJ2-2; cdr3_aa: CASSLGAAGELFF
v_call: TRBV6-1; j_call: TRBJ2-5; cdr3_aa: CASSGGTGETQYF
v_call: TRBV27; j_call: TRBJ2-5; cdr3_aa: CASSRDNLEETQYF
v_call: TRBV5-1; j_call: TRBJ1-2; cdr3_aa: CASTEDSRYGYTF
v_call: TRBV6-1; j_call: TRBJ1-5; cdr3_aa: CASSEAVTWSNQPQHF
v_call: TRBV5-4; j_call: TRBJ1-3; cdr3_aa: CASSLELGNTIYF
v_call: TRBV9; j_call: TRBJ2-7; cdr3_aa: CASSFGQGGLYEQYF
v_call: TRBV7-2; j_call: TRBJ2-3; cdr3_aa: CASSLSPAGGTQYF
v_call: TRBV2; j_call: TRBJ2-2; cdr3_aa: CASNLLARNTGELFF
v_call: TRBV30; j_call: TRBJ1-2; cdr3_aa: CAWSLGGPGSANYGYTF
v_call: TRBV6-1; j_call: TRBJ2-1; cdr3_aa: CASGSGGPSYNEQFF
v_call: TRBV6-5; j_call: TRBJ2-7; cdr3_aa: CASRIPGSSSYEQYF
v_call: TRBV5-5; j_call: TRBJ2-1; cdr3_aa: CATAGRELYNEQFF
v_call: TRBV5-1; j_call: TRBJ2-1; cdr3_aa: CASSLGGSEQFF
v_call: TRBV30; j_call: TRBJ1-5; cdr3_aa: CAWSARTRGQPQHF
v_call: TRBV6-5; j_call: TRBJ2-7; cdr3_aa: CASSGTSYEQYF
v_call: TRBV15; j_call: TRBJ2-1; cdr3_aa: CATSNYNEQFF
v_call: TRBV5-6; j_call: TRBJ2-7; cdr3_aa: CASRAGGEQYF
v_call: TRBV6-4; j_call: TRBJ2-7; cdr3_aa: CASGPRGRAYEQYF
v_call: TRBV7-6; j_call: TRBJ2-1; cdr3_aa: CASSLDGKDNEQFF
v_call: TRBV15; j_call: TRBJ2-7; cdr3_aa: CATSSRQGFIYEQYF
v_call: TRBV25-1; j_call: TRBJ2-5; cdr3_aa: CASSESGSGRAWETQYF
v_call: TRBV19; j_call: TRBJ1-5; cdr3_aa: CASRPITVSKPQHF
v_call: TRBV15; j_call: TRBJ2-1; cdr3_aa: CATSRDPGFDNEQFF
v_call: TRBV7-9; j_call: TRBJ2-7; cdr3_aa: CASSLWARDRSYEQYF
v_call: TRBV7-9; j_call: TRBJ1-1; cdr3_aa: CASSLYRTEAFF
v_call: TRBV7-9; j_call: TRBJ2-1; cdr3_aa: CASSAGLATYNEQFF
v_call: TRBV6-1; j_call: TRBJ1-2; cdr3_aa: CASSDRAYGYTF
v_call: TRBV10-3; j_call: TRBJ2-1; cdr3_aa: CAINRLAGSSYNEQFF
v_call: TRBV7-9; j_call: -; cdr3_aa: CASSLGGQGSSYEQYF
v_call: TRBV7-9; j_call: TRBJ1-5; cdr3_aa: CASSPTTGGNQPQHF
v_call: TRBV19; j_call: TRBJ1-3; cdr3_aa: CASRPQGYGRPIYF
v_call: TRBV6-1; j_call: TRBJ2-3; cdr3_aa: CATGGTDTQYF
v_call: TRBV29-1; j_call: TRBJ1-2; cdr3_aa: CSATTQGPTNYGYTF
v_call: TRBV9; j_call: TRBJ1-1; cdr3_aa: CASSPRQGSTEAFF
v_call: TRBV14; j_call: TRBJ2-7; cdr3_aa: CASSQDGKGRQYF
v_call: TRBV6-1; j_call: TRBJ1-3; cdr3_aa: CASSGSVQGARNTIYF
v_call: TRBV9; j_call: TRBJ2-1; cdr3_aa: CASSPAFNLHNEQFF
v_call: TRBV30; j_call: TRBJ1-1; cdr3_aa: CASGNPEAGGTEAFF
v_call: TRBV18; j_call: TRBJ1-5; cdr3_aa: CASSPTGFNQPQHF
v_call: TRBV5-1; j_call: TRBJ1-2; cdr3_aa: CASSLFQGQDGYTF
v_call: TRBV5-5; j_call: TRBJ2-1; cdr3_aa: CASSLVVYEQFF
v_call: TRBV7-3; j_call: TRBJ2-5; cdr3_aa: CASSLTVVAETQYF
v_call: TRBV19; j_call: TRBJ2-7; cdr3_aa: CASSRDLTHEQYF
v_call: TRBV18; j_call: TRBJ2-7; cdr3_aa: CASSPELTYEQYF
v_call: TRBV30; j_call: TRBJ1-1; cdr3_aa: CAWSVDTPKAEAFF
v_call: TRBV5-4; j_call: TRBJ2-2; cdr3_aa: CASSLAGLDTGELFF